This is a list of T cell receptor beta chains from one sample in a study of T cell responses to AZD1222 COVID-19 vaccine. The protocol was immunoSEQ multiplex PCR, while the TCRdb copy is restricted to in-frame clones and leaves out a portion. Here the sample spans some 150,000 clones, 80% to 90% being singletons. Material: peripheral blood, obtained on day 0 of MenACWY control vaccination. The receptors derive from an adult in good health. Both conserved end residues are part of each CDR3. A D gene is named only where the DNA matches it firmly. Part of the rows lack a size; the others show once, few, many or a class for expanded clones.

cdr3_aa: CASSYSRGGADGYTF; cdr3_nt: TGTGCCAGCAGTTACTCGCGGGGGGGCGCGGATGGCTACACCTTC; clone_size: -; d_call: -; v_call: TRBV6-5; j_call: TRBJ1-2
cdr3_aa: CASSLHSRLGGNTIYF; cdr3_nt: TGTGCCAGCAGCTTACATTCCAGGCTTGGTGGAAACACCATATATTTT; clone_size: once; d_call: -; v_call: TRBV11-2; j_call: TRBJ1-3
cdr3_aa: CASSRQGAGVNTEAFF; cdr3_nt: TGTGCCAGCAGCAGGCAGGGGGCGGGCGTGAACACTGAAGCTTTCTTT; clone_size: -; d_call: TRBD1; v_call: TRBV5-6; j_call: TRBJ1-1
cdr3_aa: CASSLSTWDGELFF; cdr3_nt: TGTGCCAGCAGCTTGAGTACTTGGGACGGGGAGCTGTTTTTT; clone_size: -; d_call: -; v_call: TRBV5-5; j_call: TRBJ2-2
cdr3_aa: CASGESGGRNQPQHF; cdr3_nt: TGTGCCAGCGGGGAGTCAGGGGGGAGGAATCAGCCCCAGCATTTT; clone_size: -; d_call: TRBD1; v_call: TRBV6-5; j_call: TRBJ1-5
cdr3_aa: CATTRGGSADIQYF; cdr3_nt: TGTGCCACAACTCGGGGGGGGAGCGCAGACATTCAGTACTTC; clone_size: -; d_call: TRBD2; v_call: TRBV6-5; j_call: TRBJ2-4
cdr3_aa: CASSQGGTGELFF; cdr3_nt: TGTGCCAGCAGCCAAGGAGGCACCGGGGAGCTGTTTTTT; clone_size: -; d_call: -; v_call: TRBV3-1/TRBV3-2; j_call: TRBJ2-2
cdr3_aa: CASSQDQRGWPELFF; cdr3_nt: TGTGCCAGCAGCCAAGATCAGAGGGGGTGGCCCGAACTGTTTTTT; clone_size: -; d_call: -; v_call: TRBV3-1/TRBV3-2; j_call: TRBJ1-4
cdr3_aa: CASSRTGLTNEKLFF; cdr3_nt: TGTGCCAGCAGTCGGACAGGGTTGACTAATGAAAAACTGTTTTTT; clone_size: -; d_call: TRBD1; v_call: TRBV11-2; j_call: TRBJ1-4
cdr3_aa: CAWSGPGRLGEQYF; cdr3_nt: TGTGCCTGGAGTGGACCGGGGCGCCTTGGGGAGCAGTACTTC; clone_size: -; d_call: -; v_call: TRBV30; j_call: TRBJ2-7
cdr3_aa: CASSRTGKNSPLHF; cdr3_nt: TGTGCCAGCAGCCGCACAGGGAAAAATTCACCCCTCCACTTT; clone_size: -; d_call: -; v_call: TRBV3-1/TRBV3-2; j_call: TRBJ1-6
cdr3_aa: CASSDTDRGVGGYTF; cdr3_nt: TGTGCCAGCAGTGACACTGACAGGGGAGTAGGGGGCTACACCTTC; clone_size: -; d_call: TRBD1; v_call: TRBV6-4; j_call: TRBJ1-2
cdr3_aa: CASSLEAREAYEQYF; cdr3_nt: TGTGCCAGCAGCTTAGAGGCCAGGGAGGCCTACGAGCAGTACTTC; clone_size: -; d_call: -; v_call: TRBV7-2; j_call: TRBJ2-7
cdr3_aa: CASSRGGSVVSGQPQHF; cdr3_nt: TGTGCCAGTAGCAGGGGAGGATCCGTGGTCTCTGGTCAGCCCCAGCATTTT; clone_size: -; d_call: -; v_call: TRBV19; j_call: TRBJ1-5
cdr3_aa: CAWSVGRHAGELFF; cdr3_nt: TGTGCCTGGAGTGTGGGGAGGCATGCCGGGGAGCTGTTTTTT; clone_size: few; d_call: -; v_call: TRBV30; j_call: TRBJ2-2
cdr3_aa: CASSPKTQGRVLNEQYF; cdr3_nt: TGTGCCAGCAGCCCCAAAACACAGGGAAGGGTGTTAAACGAGCAGTACTTC; clone_size: -; d_call: -; v_call: TRBV5-4; j_call: TRBJ2-7
cdr3_aa: CASSQEAGRDTEQFF; cdr3_nt: TGCGCCAGCAGCCAGGAGGCCGGGAGGGACACTGAGCAGTTCTTC; clone_size: -; d_call: TRBD2; v_call: TRBV5-1; j_call: TRBJ2-1
cdr3_aa: CASIIGTGTDTQYF; cdr3_nt: TGTGCCAGCATAATAGGGACAGGCACAGATACGCAGTATTTT; clone_size: -; d_call: TRBD1; v_call: TRBV6-5; j_call: TRBJ2-3
cdr3_aa: CASSLDQYYNEQFF; cdr3_nt: TGCGCCAGCAGCTTGGACCAGTACTACAATGAGCAGTTCTTC; clone_size: -; d_call: -; v_call: TRBV5-1; j_call: TRBJ2-1
cdr3_aa: CASSLGRGSNQPQHF; cdr3_nt: TGTGCCAGCAGCTTAGGCAGGGGGAGCAATCAGCCCCAGCATTTT; clone_size: -; d_call: TRBD1; v_call: TRBV7-2; j_call: TRBJ1-5
cdr3_aa: CASSRYGQGRGNEQFF; cdr3_nt: TGTGCCAGCAGCCGATACGGACAGGGGAGAGGCAATGAGCAGTTCTTC; clone_size: once; d_call: TRBD1; v_call: TRBV25-1; j_call: TRBJ2-1
cdr3_aa: CASSHLGLAEQFF; cdr3_nt: TGTGCCAGCAGCCACCTCGGACTAGCGGAGCAGTTCTTC; clone_size: once; d_call: TRBD2; v_call: TRBV3-1/TRBV3-2; j_call: TRBJ2-1
cdr3_aa: CASSLSYNEQFF; cdr3_nt: TGTGCCAGCAGCCTGTCCTACAATGAGCAGTTCTTC; clone_size: -; d_call: -; v_call: TRBV9; j_call: TRBJ2-1
cdr3_aa: CATSDSTSGKIYEQYF; cdr3_nt: TGTGCCACCAGTGATTCCACTAGTGGGAAAATCTACGAGCAGTACTTC; clone_size: -; d_call: -; v_call: TRBV24-1; j_call: TRBJ2-7
cdr3_aa: CASSYHSTVMNSPLHF; cdr3_nt: TGTGCCAGCAGTTACCATTCGACAGTAATGAATTCACCCCTCCACTTT; clone_size: once; d_call: -; v_call: TRBV6-5; j_call: TRBJ1-6
cdr3_aa: CASSLGTGDVAQHF; cdr3_nt: TGCGCCAGCTCCCTCGGGACAGGGGACGTGGCCCAGCATTTT; clone_size: -; d_call: TRBD1; v_call: TRBV5-1; j_call: TRBJ1-5
cdr3_aa: CASSSPGSGKYEQYF; cdr3_nt: TGTGCCAGCAGCTCACCGGGATCGGGGAAGTACGAGCAGTACTTC; clone_size: once; d_call: -; v_call: TRBV5-5; j_call: TRBJ2-7
cdr3_aa: CASSRQGFGELFF; cdr3_nt: TGTGCCAGCAGTCGACAGGGCTTCGGGGAGCTGTTTTTT; clone_size: -; d_call: TRBD1; v_call: TRBV2; j_call: TRBJ2-2
cdr3_aa: CASSLGGRNSNQPQHF; cdr3_nt: TGTGCCAGCAGCTTGGGAGGCAGGAATAGCAATCAGCCCCAGCATTTT; clone_size: -; d_call: -; v_call: TRBV5-4; j_call: TRBJ1-5
cdr3_aa: CSVEEADGGWNTEAFF; cdr3_nt: TGCAGCGTTGAAGAAGCTGACGGGGGATGGAACACTGAAGCTTTCTTT; clone_size: -; d_call: -; v_call: TRBV29-1; j_call: TRBJ1-1
cdr3_aa: CASEDRGGAVTGELFF; cdr3_nt: TGCGCCAGCGAGGATCGCGGGGGGGCCGTCACCGGGGAGCTGTTTTTT; clone_size: -; d_call: TRBD2; v_call: TRBV5-1; j_call: TRBJ2-2
cdr3_aa: CASAFGSSGNTEAFF; cdr3_nt: TGTGCTAGTGCCTTTGGGTCCTCGGGGAACACTGAAGCTTTCTTT; clone_size: -; d_call: -; v_call: TRBV12-5; j_call: TRBJ1-1
cdr3_aa: CASSFTGSSGNTIYF; cdr3_nt: TGCGCCAGCAGCTTTACAGGGAGCTCTGGAAACACCATATATTTT; clone_size: -; d_call: -; v_call: TRBV5-1; j_call: TRBJ1-3
cdr3_aa: CATSGRGRENEQFF; cdr3_nt: TGTGCCACCAGTGGCCGGGGGCGCGAAAATGAGCAGTTCTTC; clone_size: once; d_call: -; v_call: TRBV24-1; j_call: TRBJ2-1
cdr3_aa: CSAREGSGGF; cdr3_nt: TGCAGTGCTAGAGAGGGGAGCGGGGGATTT; clone_size: -; d_call: TRBD2; v_call: TRBV20-1; j_call: TRBJ2-3
cdr3_aa: CASSQEGMRGRMNTEAFF; cdr3_nt: TGCGCCAGCAGCCAAGAAGGGATGAGGGGGAGGATGAACACTGAAGCTTTCTTT; clone_size: -; d_call: -; v_call: TRBV4-3; j_call: TRBJ1-1
cdr3_aa: CASSSNWGGSPLHF; cdr3_nt: TGTGCCAGCAGTTCAAACTGGGGGGGTTCACCCCTCCACTTT; clone_size: -; d_call: -; v_call: TRBV6-5; j_call: TRBJ1-6
cdr3_aa: CATSDLSSGRSFSHTGELFF; cdr3_nt: TGTGCCACCAGTGATTTATCCAGCGGGAGAAGCTTTTCGCACACCGGGGAGCTGTTTTTT; clone_size: -; d_call: TRBD2; v_call: TRBV24-1; j_call: TRBJ2-2
cdr3_aa: CASSTPRSGTSRSETQYF; cdr3_nt: TGTGCCAGTAGTACCCCCCGCTCCGGGACCTCAAGGTCGGAGACCCAGTACTTC; clone_size: -; d_call: -; v_call: TRBV19; j_call: TRBJ2-5
cdr3_aa: CASRTGTDYGYTF; cdr3_nt: TGTGCCAGCAGAACCGGGACAGATTATGGCTACACCTTC; clone_size: -; d_call: TRBD1; v_call: TRBV6-5; j_call: TRBJ1-2
cdr3_aa: CASSQELGSYGYTF; cdr3_nt: TGCGCCAGCAGCCAAGAACTGGGGAGCTATGGCTACACCTTC; clone_size: -; d_call: -; v_call: TRBV4-3; j_call: TRBJ1-2
cdr3_aa: CASSLDGNTGELFF; cdr3_nt: TGCGCCAGCAGCTTGGACGGAAACACCGGGGAGCTGTTTTTT; clone_size: once; d_call: -; v_call: TRBV5-1; j_call: TRBJ2-2
cdr3_aa: CASSQRLGTLGNNEQFF; cdr3_nt: TGTGCCAGCAGCCAGAGATTGGGCACACTGGGAAACAATGAGCAGTTCTTC; clone_size: -; d_call: -; v_call: TRBV14; j_call: TRBJ2-1
cdr3_aa: CASSFRQGGYYGYTF; cdr3_nt: TGCGCCAGCAGCTTTCGACAGGGCGGATACTATGGCTACACCTTC; clone_size: -; d_call: TRBD1; v_call: TRBV5-1; j_call: TRBJ1-2
cdr3_aa: CASSAGTFTEAFF; cdr3_nt: TGCGCCAGCAGTGCCGGGACCTTCACTGAAGCTTTCTTT; clone_size: -; d_call: -; v_call: TRBV10-1; j_call: TRBJ1-1
cdr3_aa: CASSPTSGKTGELFF; cdr3_nt: TGTGCCAGCTCACCGACTAGCGGGAAGACCGGGGAGCTGTTTTTT; clone_size: -; d_call: TRBD2; v_call: TRBV18; j_call: TRBJ2-2
cdr3_aa: CASSHLAGGPGEQYF; cdr3_nt: TGCGCCAGCAGCCATCTAGCGGGAGGGCCAGGAGAGCAGTACTTC; clone_size: -; d_call: TRBD2; v_call: TRBV4-1; j_call: TRBJ2-7
cdr3_aa: CASSWGALTANTEAFF; cdr3_nt: TGCGCCAGCAGCTGGGGGGCTCTGACAGCGAACACTGAAGCTTTCTTT; clone_size: -; d_call: -; v_call: TRBV5-1; j_call: TRBJ1-1
cdr3_aa: CASSHRQGATYNEQFF; cdr3_nt: TGCGCCAGCAGCCACCGACAGGGGGCGACCTACAATGAGCAGTTCTTC; clone_size: -; d_call: TRBD1; v_call: TRBV4-3; j_call: TRBJ2-1
cdr3_aa: CASSILAGGRGDTQYF; cdr3_nt: TGTGCCAGCAGCATACTAGCGGGAGGGCGGGGAGATACGCAGTATTTT; clone_size: -; d_call: TRBD2; v_call: TRBV9; j_call: TRBJ2-3
cdr3_aa: CASSSPGGGQRNTIYF; cdr3_nt: TGTGCCAGCAGCTCACCCGGGGGGGGGCAAAGAAACACCATATATTTT; clone_size: -; d_call: -; v_call: TRBV11-2; j_call: TRBJ1-3
cdr3_aa: CASSLSVAGELFF; cdr3_nt: TGCGCCAGCAGCTTGAGTGTCGCCGGGGAGCTGTTTTTT; clone_size: -; d_call: -; v_call: TRBV5-1; j_call: TRBJ2-2
cdr3_aa: CASSQRAPYEQYF; cdr3_nt: TGTGCCAGCAGCCAGCGCGCACCCTACGAGCAGTACTTC; clone_size: -; d_call: -; v_call: TRBV6-6; j_call: TRBJ2-7
cdr3_aa: CASRDSLYTEAFF; cdr3_nt: TGCGCCAGCAGGGACAGCTTATACACTGAAGCTTTCTTT; clone_size: -; d_call: -; v_call: TRBV10-1; j_call: TRBJ1-1
cdr3_aa: CASSYLSGASYEQYF; cdr3_nt: TGTGCCAGCAGTTACTTATCAGGAGCTTCCTACGAGCAGTACTTC; clone_size: -; d_call: -; v_call: TRBV6-6; j_call: TRBJ2-7
cdr3_aa: CASSFRGSEQYF; cdr3_nt: TGTGCCAGCAGCTTCCGAGGATCCGAGCAGTACTTC; clone_size: -; d_call: -; v_call: TRBV7-2; j_call: TRBJ2-7
cdr3_aa: CASSFRGGTGELFF; cdr3_nt: TGTGCCAGCAGTTTTAGGGGTGGCACCGGGGAGCTGTTTTTT; clone_size: once; d_call: -; v_call: TRBV27; j_call: TRBJ2-2